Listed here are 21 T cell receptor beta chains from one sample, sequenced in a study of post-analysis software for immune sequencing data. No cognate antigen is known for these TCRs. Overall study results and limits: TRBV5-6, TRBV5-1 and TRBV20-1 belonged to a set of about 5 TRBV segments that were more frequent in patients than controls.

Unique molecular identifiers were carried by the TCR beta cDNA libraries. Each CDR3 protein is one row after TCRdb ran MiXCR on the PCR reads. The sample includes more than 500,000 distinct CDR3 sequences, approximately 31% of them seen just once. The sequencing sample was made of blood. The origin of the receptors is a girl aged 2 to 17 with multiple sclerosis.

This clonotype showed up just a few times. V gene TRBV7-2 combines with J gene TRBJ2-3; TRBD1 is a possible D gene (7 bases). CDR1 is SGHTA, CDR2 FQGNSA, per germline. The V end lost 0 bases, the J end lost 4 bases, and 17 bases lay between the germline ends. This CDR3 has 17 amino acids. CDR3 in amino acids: CASSLARAQGGADTQYF. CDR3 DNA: TGTGCCAGCAGCTTAGCGAGGGCCCAGGGGGGCGCAGATACGCAGTATTTT.

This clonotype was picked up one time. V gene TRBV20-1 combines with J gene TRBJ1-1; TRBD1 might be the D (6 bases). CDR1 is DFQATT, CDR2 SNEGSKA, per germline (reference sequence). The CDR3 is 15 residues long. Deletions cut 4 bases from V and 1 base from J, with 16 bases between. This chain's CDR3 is CSATRAGDQNTEAFF. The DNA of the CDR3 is TGCAGTGCTACTAGGGCAGGGGACCAGAACACTGAAGCTTTCTTT.

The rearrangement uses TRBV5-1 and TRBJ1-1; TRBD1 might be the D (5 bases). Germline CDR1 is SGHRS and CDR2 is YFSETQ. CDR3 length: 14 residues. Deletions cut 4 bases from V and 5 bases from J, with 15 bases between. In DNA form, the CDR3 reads TGCGCCAGCAGCCTTACCTTGGGGCAGACTGAAGCTTTCTTT. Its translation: CASSLTLGQTEAFF.

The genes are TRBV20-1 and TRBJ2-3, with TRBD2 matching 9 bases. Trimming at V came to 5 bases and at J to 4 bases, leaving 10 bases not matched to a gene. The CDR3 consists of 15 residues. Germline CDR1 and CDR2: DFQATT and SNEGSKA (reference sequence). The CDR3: CSAPSSGAGADTQYF. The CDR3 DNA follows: TGCAGTGCTCCTTCTAGCGGGGCGGGCGCAGATACGCAGTATTTT.

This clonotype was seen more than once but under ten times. CDR3 bases: TGTGCCAGCGTTCCCACAGGGTACTATGGCTACACCTTC. Residues: CASVPTGYYGYTF. This chain links TRBV6-1 with TRBJ1-2, with D maybe TRBD1 (6 bases). CDR3 length equals 13 residues. CDR1 is MNHNS and CDR2 is SASEGT in the germline V gene. Between the trimmed V and J ends, which lost 8 bases and 3 bases, there was a span of 13 bases.

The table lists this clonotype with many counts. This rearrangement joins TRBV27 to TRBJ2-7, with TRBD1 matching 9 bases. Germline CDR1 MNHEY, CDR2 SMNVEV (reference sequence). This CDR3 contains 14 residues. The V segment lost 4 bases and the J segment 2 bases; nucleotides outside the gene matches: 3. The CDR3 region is CASSSGQGAYEQYF. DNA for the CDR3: TGTGCCAGCAGTTCGGGACAGGGCGCCTACGAGCAGTACTTC.

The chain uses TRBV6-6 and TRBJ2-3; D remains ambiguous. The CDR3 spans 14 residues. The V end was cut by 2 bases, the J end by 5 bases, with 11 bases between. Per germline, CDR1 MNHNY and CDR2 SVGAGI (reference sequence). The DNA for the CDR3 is TGTGCCAGCAGTTACCCAGGCTGGGGAGATACGCAGTATTTT. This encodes CASSYPGWGDTQYF.

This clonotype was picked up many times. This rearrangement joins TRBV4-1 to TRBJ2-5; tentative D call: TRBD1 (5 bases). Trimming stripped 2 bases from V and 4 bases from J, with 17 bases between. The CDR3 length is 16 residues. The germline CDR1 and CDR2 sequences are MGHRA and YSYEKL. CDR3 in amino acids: CASSQIRGGSRETQYF. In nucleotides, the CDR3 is TGCGCCAGCAGCCAAATAAGGGGCGGTAGTCGAGAGACCCAGTACTTC.

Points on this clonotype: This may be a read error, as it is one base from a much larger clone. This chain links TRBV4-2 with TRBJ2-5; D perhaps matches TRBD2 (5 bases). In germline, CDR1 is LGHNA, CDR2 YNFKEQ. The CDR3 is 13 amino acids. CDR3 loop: CASWGEDQETQDF. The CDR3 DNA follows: TGTGCCAGTTGGGGAGAAGACCAAGAGACCCAGGACTTC.

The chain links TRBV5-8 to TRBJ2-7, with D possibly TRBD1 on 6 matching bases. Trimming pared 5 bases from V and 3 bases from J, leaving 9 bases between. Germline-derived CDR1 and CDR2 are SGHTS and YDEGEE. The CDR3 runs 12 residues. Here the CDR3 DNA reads TGTGCCAGCAGGTCCAGGGGCTACGAGCAGTACTTC. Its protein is CASRSRGYEQYF.

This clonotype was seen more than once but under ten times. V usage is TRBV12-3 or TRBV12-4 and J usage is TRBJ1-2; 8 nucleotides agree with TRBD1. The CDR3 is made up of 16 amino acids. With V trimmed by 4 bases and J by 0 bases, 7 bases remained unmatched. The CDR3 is CASSYGGGQANYGYTF. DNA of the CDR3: TGTGCCAGCAGTTACGGCGGGGGACAGGCTAACTATGGCTACACCTTC.

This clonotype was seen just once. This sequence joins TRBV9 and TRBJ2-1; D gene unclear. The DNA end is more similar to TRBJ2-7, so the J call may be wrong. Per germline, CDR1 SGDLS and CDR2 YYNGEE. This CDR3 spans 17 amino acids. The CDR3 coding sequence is TGTGCCAGCAGCGTAGAGGCAGCCGCTACCACCTACAATGAGCAGTACTTC. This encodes CASSVEAAATTYNEQYF.

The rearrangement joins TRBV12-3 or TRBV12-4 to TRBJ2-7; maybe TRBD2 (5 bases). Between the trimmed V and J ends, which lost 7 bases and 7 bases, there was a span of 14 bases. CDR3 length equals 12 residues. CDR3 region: CASKPKPGEQYF. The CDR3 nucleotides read TGTGCCAGCAAACCTAAACCGGGGGAGCAGTACTTC.

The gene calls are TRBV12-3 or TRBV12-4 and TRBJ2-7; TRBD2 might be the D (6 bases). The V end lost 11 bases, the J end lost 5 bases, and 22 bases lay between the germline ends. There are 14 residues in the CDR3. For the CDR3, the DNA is TGTGCCTCCCAATTTGGAGGGAGGAGGGACGAGCAGTACTTC. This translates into CASQFGGRRDEQYF.

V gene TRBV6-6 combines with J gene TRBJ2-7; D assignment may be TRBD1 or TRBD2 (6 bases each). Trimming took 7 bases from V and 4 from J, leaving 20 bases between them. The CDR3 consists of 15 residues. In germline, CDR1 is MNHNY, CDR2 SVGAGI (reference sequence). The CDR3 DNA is TGTGCCAGCATTGTATACTGGGGGGCCGTTTACGAGCAGTACTTC. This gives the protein CASIVYWGAVYEQYF.

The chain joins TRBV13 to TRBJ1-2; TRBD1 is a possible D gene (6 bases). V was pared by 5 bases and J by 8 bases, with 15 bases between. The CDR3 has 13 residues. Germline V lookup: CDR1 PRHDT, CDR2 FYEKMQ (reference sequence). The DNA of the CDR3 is TGTGCCAGCAGCGGTACAGGGTGGGTCGGCTACACCTTC. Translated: CASSGTGWVGYTF.

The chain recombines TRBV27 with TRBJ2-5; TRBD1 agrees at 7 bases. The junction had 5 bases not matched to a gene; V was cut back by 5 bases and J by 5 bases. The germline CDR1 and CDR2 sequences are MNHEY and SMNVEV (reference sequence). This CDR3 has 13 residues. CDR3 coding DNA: TGTGCCAGCAGTCGACAGGGAACGGAGACCCAGTACTTC. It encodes CASSRQGTETQYF.

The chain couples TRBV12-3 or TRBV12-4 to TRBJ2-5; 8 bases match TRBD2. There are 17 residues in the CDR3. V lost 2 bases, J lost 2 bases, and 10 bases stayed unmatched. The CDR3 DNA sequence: TGTGCCAGCAGTTTATCGGGACTAGGGGCCTTTCAAGAGACCCAGTACTTC. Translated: CASSLSGLGAFQETQYF.

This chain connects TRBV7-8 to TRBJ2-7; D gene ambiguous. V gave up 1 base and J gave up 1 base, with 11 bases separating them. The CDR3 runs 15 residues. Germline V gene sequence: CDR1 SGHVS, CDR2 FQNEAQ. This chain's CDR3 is CASSLDVSESYEQYF. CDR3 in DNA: TGTGCCAGCAGCTTAGACGTCTCAGAGTCCTACGAGCAGTACTTC. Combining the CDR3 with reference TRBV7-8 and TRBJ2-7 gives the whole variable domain GAGVSQSPRYKVAKRGQDVALRCDPISGHVSLFWYQQALGQGPEFLTYFQNEAQLDKSGLPSDRFFAERPEGSVSTLKIQRTQQEDSAVYLCASSLDVSESYEQYFGPGTRLTVT.

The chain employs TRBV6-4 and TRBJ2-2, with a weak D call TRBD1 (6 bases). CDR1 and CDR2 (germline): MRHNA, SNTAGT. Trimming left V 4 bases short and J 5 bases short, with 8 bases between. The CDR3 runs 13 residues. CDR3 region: CASSAQGTGELFF. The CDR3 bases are TGTGCCAGCAGTGCACAGGGTACCGGGGAGCTGTTTTTT.

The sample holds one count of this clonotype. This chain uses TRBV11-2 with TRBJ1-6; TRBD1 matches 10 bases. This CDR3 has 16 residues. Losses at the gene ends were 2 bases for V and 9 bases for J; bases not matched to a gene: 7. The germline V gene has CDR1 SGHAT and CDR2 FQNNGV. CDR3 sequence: CASSLLPGQGTSPLHF. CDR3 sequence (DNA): TGTGCCAGCAGCTTACTACCGGGACAGGGGACTTCACCCCTCCACTTT.